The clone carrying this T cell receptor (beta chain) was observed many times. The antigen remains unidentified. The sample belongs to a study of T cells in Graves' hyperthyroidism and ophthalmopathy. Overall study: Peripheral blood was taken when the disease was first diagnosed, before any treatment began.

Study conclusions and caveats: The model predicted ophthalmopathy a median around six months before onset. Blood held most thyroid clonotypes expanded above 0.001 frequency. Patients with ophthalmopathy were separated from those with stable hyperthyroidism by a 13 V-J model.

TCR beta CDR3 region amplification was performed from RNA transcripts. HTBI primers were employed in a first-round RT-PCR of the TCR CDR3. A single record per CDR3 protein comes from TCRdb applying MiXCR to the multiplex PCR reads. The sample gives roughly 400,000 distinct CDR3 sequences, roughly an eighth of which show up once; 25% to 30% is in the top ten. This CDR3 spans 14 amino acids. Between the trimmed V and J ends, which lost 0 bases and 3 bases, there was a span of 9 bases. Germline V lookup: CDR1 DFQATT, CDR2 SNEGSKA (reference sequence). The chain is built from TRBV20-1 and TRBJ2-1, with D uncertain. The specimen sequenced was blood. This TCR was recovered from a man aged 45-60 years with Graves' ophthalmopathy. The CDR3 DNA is TGCAGTGCTAGAGATGCCCAGTTCTACAATGAGCAGTTCTTC. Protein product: CSARDAQFYNEQFF.